This entry lists 3 T cell receptor beta chains sequenced from one sample in a study of blood T cell repertoires in COVID-19. Produced via immunoSEQ multiplex PCR; TCRdb's table is partial and in-frame only. The sample includes just over 90,000 clones, roughly 80% of them seen just once. The specimen sequenced was peripheral blood. The receptors were gathered from a human donor in a cohort sampled during active COVID-19.

This clone was seen more than once but under ten times. V and J are TRBV28 and TRBJ1-5; TRBD1 matches at 7 bases. The CDR3 extends over 15 amino acids. Germline-derived CDR1 and CDR2 are MDHEN and SYDVKM. After removal of 9 bases from V and 5 bases from J, the junction contained 13 bases not matched to a gene. The CDR3 loop reads CASRPLRGPYQPQHF. The CDR3 coding sequence is TGTGCCAGTAGACCTTTAAGGGGGCCCTATCAGCCCCAGCATTTT.

The V gene is TRBV4-2, the J gene TRBJ2-1; 8 nucleotides line up with TRBD2. This CDR3 spans 14 amino acids. Germline loops: CDR1 LGHNA, CDR2 YNFKEQ. Trimming took 5 bases from V and 8 from J; bases not matched to a gene: 8. CDR3 protein: CASSAAGDSDEQFF. DNA for the CDR3: TGTGCCAGCAGCGCAGCGGGAGATTCGGATGAGCAGTTCTTC.

The chain couples TRBV6-5 to TRBJ2-3; tentative D call: TRBD2 (6 bases). Trimming removed 8 bases from V and 0 bases from J, with 6 bases in between. Germline CDR1 reads MNHEY; CDR2 reads SVGAGI. This CDR3 has 12 amino acids. DNA for the CDR3: TGTGCCAGCGCGGGAAGCACAGATACGCAGTATTTT. The encoded protein is CASAGSTDTQYF.